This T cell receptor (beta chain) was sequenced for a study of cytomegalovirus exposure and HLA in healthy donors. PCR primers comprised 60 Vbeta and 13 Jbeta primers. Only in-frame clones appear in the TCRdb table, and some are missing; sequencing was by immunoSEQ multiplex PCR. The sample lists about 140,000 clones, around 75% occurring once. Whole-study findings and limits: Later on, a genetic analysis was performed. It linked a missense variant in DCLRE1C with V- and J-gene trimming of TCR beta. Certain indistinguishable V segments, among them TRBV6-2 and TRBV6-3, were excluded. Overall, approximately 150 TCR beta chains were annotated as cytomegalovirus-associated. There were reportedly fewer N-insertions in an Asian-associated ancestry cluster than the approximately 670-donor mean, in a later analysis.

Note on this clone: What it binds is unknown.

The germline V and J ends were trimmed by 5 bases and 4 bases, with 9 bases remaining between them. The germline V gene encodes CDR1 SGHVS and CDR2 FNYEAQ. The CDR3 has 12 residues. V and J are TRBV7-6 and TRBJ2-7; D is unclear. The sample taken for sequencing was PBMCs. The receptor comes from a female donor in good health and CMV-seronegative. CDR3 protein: CASSPNEYEQYF. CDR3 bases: TGTGCCAGCAGCCCGAATGAGTACGAGCAGTACTTC. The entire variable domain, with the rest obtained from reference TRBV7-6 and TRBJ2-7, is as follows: GAGVSQSPRYKVTKRGQDVALRCDPISGHVSLYWYRQALGQGPEFLTYFNYEAQQDKSGLPNDRFSAERPEGSISTLTIQRTEQRDSAMYRCASSPNEYEQYFGPGTRLTVT.